This TCR beta chain was found in a study of CD8+ T cells in alopecia areata. V lost 2 bases, J lost 3 bases, and 11 bases lay in between. The CDR3 extends over 14 amino acids. The germline V gene encodes CDR1 MNHEY and CDR2 SMNVEV (reference sequence). RNA was extracted and reverse transcribed into cDNA as the sequencing template. The method was immunoSEQ multiplex PCR; TCRdb's version includes in-frame clones alone and lacks a portion of them. The top ten hold approximately 13% of the sample, which has 110,000 to 150,000 clones, 86% seen once. Treatment: oral pan-JAK inhibitor, 5-10 mg twice daily. This specimen consisted of CD8+ T cells sorted from blood, obtained at week 4, from a patient treated with tofacitinib. The receptor's source is a human donor with alopecia areata. J is TRBJ2-7 and V is TRBV27, with TRBD1 as a possible D gene (6 bases). The CDR3: CASSLGGQLYEQYF. As DNA, the CDR3 is TGTGCCAGCAGTTTAGGCGGACAGCTCTACGAGCAGTACTTC.